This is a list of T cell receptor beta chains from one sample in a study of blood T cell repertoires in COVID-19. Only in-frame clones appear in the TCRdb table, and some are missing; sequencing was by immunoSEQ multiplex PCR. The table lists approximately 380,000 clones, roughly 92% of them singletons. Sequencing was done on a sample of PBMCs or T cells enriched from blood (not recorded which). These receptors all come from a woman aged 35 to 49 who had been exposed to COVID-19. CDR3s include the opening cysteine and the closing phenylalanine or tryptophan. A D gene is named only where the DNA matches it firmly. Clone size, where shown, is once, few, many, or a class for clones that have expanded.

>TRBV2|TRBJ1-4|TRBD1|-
TGTGCCAGCAGGGTAGGACAGGGGGCGAGTTATGAAGAAAAACTGTTTTTT
CASRVGQGASYEEKLFF
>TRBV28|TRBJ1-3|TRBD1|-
TGTGCCAGCAACAGGGGGCCTGGAAACACCATATATTTT
CASNRGPGNTIYF
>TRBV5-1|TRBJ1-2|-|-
TGCGCCAGCGGCCCGGGACAAACGACCCCAAGGGGTGGCTACACCTTC
CASGPGQTTPRGGYTF
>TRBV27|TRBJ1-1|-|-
TGTGCCAGCAGTCGACAGGTGTACACTGAAGCTTTCTTT
CASSRQVYTEAFF
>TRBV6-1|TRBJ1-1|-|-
TGTGCCAGCAGTGACAGTCGTGGGAGGAACACTGAAGCTTTCTTT
CASSDSRGRNTEAFF
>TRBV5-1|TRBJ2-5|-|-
TGCGCCAGCAGCAACACGGGGGTTCACCAAGAGACCCAGTACTTC
CASSNTGVHQETQYF
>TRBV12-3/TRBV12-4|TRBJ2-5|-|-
TGTGCCAGCAGTTCAGAACAGACGGAGACCCAGTACTTC
CASSSEQTETQYF
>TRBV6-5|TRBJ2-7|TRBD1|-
TGTGCCAGCAGTTCGGGGACAGGCCGACTGTGGGAGCAGTACTTC
CASSSGTGRLWEQYF
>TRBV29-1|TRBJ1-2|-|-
TGCAGCGTTGGTTCGGAGGGCCACTATGGCTACACCTTC
CSVGSEGHYGYTF
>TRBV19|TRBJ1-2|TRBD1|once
TGTGCCAGTAGTCCCTTGGACAGGGGGCGCAACTATGGCTACACCTTC
CASSPLDRGRNYGYTF
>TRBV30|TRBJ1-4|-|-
TGTGCCTGCCTAGAGACAACTAATGAAAAACTGTTTTTT
CACLETTNEKLFF
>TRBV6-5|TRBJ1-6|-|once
TGTGCCAGCAGTTATGGTTTGGGGAGGAATTCACCCCTCCACTTT
CASSYGLGRNSPLHF
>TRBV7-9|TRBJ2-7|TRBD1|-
TGTGCCAGCAGCTTAGGGGAGACAGGGGGTTCGAGGGAGCAGTACTTC
CASSLGETGGSREQYF
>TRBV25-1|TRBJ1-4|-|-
TGTGCCAGCAGTGAATCAACAGGGCATGGTGAAAAACTGTTTTTT
CASSESTGHGEKLFF
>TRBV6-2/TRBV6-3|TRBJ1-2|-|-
TGTGCCAGCAGTTACGGGGTGACAGAGAAAAACTATGGCTACACCTTC
CASSYGVTEKNYGYTF